The 10 T cell receptor beta chains below come from one sample, sequenced in a study of cytomegalovirus exposure and HLA in healthy donors (dated by TCRdb to between 2016 and 2019). Library prep was done by the immunoSEQ multiplex PCR assay. For the multiplex PCR, a mixture combining 60 forward primers for TCR Vbeta segments and 13 reverse primers for TCR Jbeta segments was used. As stored in TCRdb, this immuneACCESS dataset retains in-frame rearrangements with V and J assigned. A fraction of the clones does not appear; measured against another copy, unresolved V genes explain less than half of the discrepancy, and the remainder lacks a known reason. Recorded for this sample are approximately 77,000 clones; 78% of them occurred a single time. The top ten clones comprise 3.5% to 4.5% of the sample. Sequencing was performed on PBMCs. Receptor source: a man aged 40-49 years in good health and CMV-seronegative.

The genes are TRBV29-1 and TRBJ2-2; 15 bases fit TRBD2. CDR1 SQVTM and CDR2 ANQGSEA come from the germline V gene. This CDR3 has 17 residues. Unmatched junction bases numbered 4, after V lost 5 bases and J lost 0 bases. DNA for the CDR3: TGCAGCGTTAGGGGACTAGCGGGAGGTCCGAACACCGGGGAGCTGTTTTTT. Its translation: CSVRGLAGGPNTGELFF.

J is TRBJ1-1 and V is TRBV10-1; D is possibly TRBD1 (5 bases). Per germline, CDR1 WNHNN and CDR2 SYGVQD (reference sequence). The CDR3 loop spans 15 amino acids. Trimming took off 0 bases at V and 3 bases at J, with 11 bases between the two ends. The DNA for the CDR3 is TGCGCCAGCAGTGAGTCGACAGCACGGGACACTGAAGCTTTCTTT. Protein sequence: CASSESTARDTEAFF.

The rearrangement links TRBV7-8 to TRBJ1-1; TRBD1 aligns across 7 bases. Germline V lookup: CDR1 SGHVS, CDR2 FQNEAQ. With V trimmed by 1 base and J by 0 bases, 14 bases remained unmatched. The CDR3 extends over 19 amino acids. This chain's CDR3 is CASSLEGGRDSPMNTEAFF. The DNA of the CDR3 is TGTGCCAGCAGCTTAGAGGGGGGAAGGGACAGTCCCATGAACACTGAAGCTTTCTTT.

The J gene is TRBJ1-5, the V gene TRBV28, with TRBD1 matching over 11 bases. Germline assignment: CDR1 MDHEN and CDR2 SYDVKM. This CDR3 is built from 16 residues. V shed 5 bases, J shed 2 bases, and the junction held 5 bases outside the gene matches. Here the CDR3 reads CASSLRTGGGNQPQHF. The CDR3 coding sequence is TGTGCCAGCAGTCTACGGACAGGGGGCGGCAATCAGCCCCAGCATTTT.

This chain uses TRBV13 with TRBJ2-7, with 7 bases fitting TRBD1. V lost 4 bases to trimming and J lost 4 bases; unmatched junction nucleotides: 10. The CDR3 sequence is 15 residues long. Germline V gene data show CDR1 as PRHDT and CDR2 as FYEKMQ (reference sequence). In DNA, the CDR3 is TGTGCCAGCAGCTATAGGACAGGTAGTATATACGAGCAGTACTTC. Translation: CASSYRTGSIYEQYF. The variable domain in full, with the rest retrieved from reference TRBV13 and TRBJ2-7, is AAGVIQSPRHLIKEKRETATLKCYPIPRHDTVYWYQQGPGQDPQFLISFYEKMQSDKGSIPDRFSAQQFSDYHSELNMSSLELGDSALYFCASSYRTGSIYEQYFGPGTRLTVT.

The chain's CDR3 is CATSVGGPGTEAFF. The CDR3, as DNA: TGTGCCACCAGCGTAGGGGGCCCGGGGACTGAAGCTTTCTTT. The chain recombines TRBV15 with TRBJ1-1; 7 nucleotides match TRBD1. Germline V gene data show CDR1 as LNHNV and CDR2 as YYDKDF (reference sequence). The junction had 8 bases not matched to a gene; V was cut back by 5 bases and J by 5 bases. The CDR3 has 14 residues.

The chain couples TRBV30 to TRBJ2-2; 13 nucleotides align to TRBD2. With 3 bases clipped from V and 7 bases from J, the junction kept 5 bases outside the gene matches. This CDR3 is 15 amino acids long. The germline V gene has CDR1 GTSNPN and CDR2 SVGIG (reference sequence). The CDR3 spells CAWRGTSGIIGELFF. CDR3 DNA: TGTGCCTGGAGGGGGACTAGCGGGATTATCGGGGAGCTGTTTTTT.

The rearrangement joins TRBV4-2 to TRBJ2-1; 7 bases fit TRBD2. Per the germline V gene, CDR1 is LGHNA and CDR2 is YNFKEQ. This CDR3 has 16 residues. The J segment lost 6 bases and the V segment lost 0 bases, leaving 8 bases of the junction unmatched. In DNA, the CDR3 is TGTGCCAGCAGCCAAGATGGGAGGGCCTTGACCAATGAGCAGTTCTTC. It translates to CASSQDGRALTNEQFF.

This clone appeared a few times. V is TRBV9 and J is TRBJ2-1; 11 nucleotides agree with TRBD1. The CDR3 spans 18 residues. J was trimmed by 6 bases and V by 0 bases; bases with no gene match: 11. The V gene's germline CDR1 is SGDLS and CDR2 YYNGEE. CDR3: CASSVAPSGQGAVNEQFF. In DNA form, the CDR3 reads TGTGCCAGCAGCGTAGCCCCTTCAGGACAGGGGGCGGTCAATGAGCAGTTCTTC.

The CDR3 nucleotides read TGTGCCAGTAGTCACTTCGGGACAACTCAGAACACCGGGGAGCTGTTTTTT. It is translated as CASSHFGTTQNTGELFF. The rearrangement uses TRBV19 and TRBJ2-2; a possible D gene is TRBD1 (6 bases). V lost 5 bases, J lost 1 base, and 17 bases lay in between. The CDR3 is 17 residues long. Germline assignment: CDR1 LNHDA and CDR2 SQIVND (reference sequence).